This T cell receptor beta chain is from a study of vaccination and CD4 T cells after COVID-19. Overall study context: Post-vaccine sampling followed dose two by a median around 74 days (range 14 to 241).

On this clonotype itself: Antigen: not known.

Germline V gene sequence: CDR1 SGHRS, CDR2 YFSETQ. V lost 5 bases, J lost 8 bases, and 7 bases stayed unmatched. The CDR3 loop spans 15 amino acids. The treatment is: approximately 10-day PBMC culture with coronavirus spike peptide pools or control peptides (ViraFEST assay). CD4+ T lymphocytes from the unexposed donor were collected before the COVID-19 pandemic (2011-2018). Negative selection separated CD4+ T cells from roughly nine-day cultures. The study sequenced cultured CD4+ T cell DNA using the Oncomine TCR Beta short-read assay. From CD4+ T cells that had been cultured, genomic DNA was extracted. TCRdb re-analysed the PCR reads in MiXCR, keeping a single row per CDR3 protein. The data hold 8,500 to 13,000 distinct CDR3 sequences, with roughly 29% observed a single time.

The sequencing sample was made of CD4+ T cells from blood, cultured in vitro. This sequence joins TRBV5-1 and TRBJ2-1, with 13 nucleotides matching TRBD2. This sequence was found in a human donor in good health. CDR3 sequence: CASSWTSGGEYEQFF. The CDR3 DNA is TGCGCCAGCAGTTGGACTAGCGGGGGAGAGTATGAGCAGTTCTTC.